This entry features one T cell receptor (beta chain) sequence. What it recognizes is unknown. Thawed PBMCs were FACS-sorted into unstimulated CD4+CD25+CD127- regulatory T cells, CD4+CD25- non-regulatory cells, CD4 and CD8 cells. This sample was taken from a study of Tregs in tolerant kidney transplant recipients. Sequenced by immunoSEQ multiplex PCR; TCRdb stores in-frame clones only, minus some. The sample contains under 300,000 clones, 65% to 85% of which appear only once. In germline, CDR1 is ENHRY, CDR2 SYGVKD. This CDR3 spans 14 amino acids. Between the trimmed V and J ends, which lost 3 bases and 4 bases, there was a span of 11 bases. The study, taken as a whole, reports: Validation in larger populations is needed because few patients were studied. The most relevant donor-specific Treg TCRbeta repertoire apparently came from expansion with activated donor B cells. Biological reproducibility was not directly addressed in this study.

The rearrangement joins TRBV10-3 to TRBJ2-3; D is ambiguous. The receptor comes from a human donor in good health. Sequencing was carried out using CD4+ T cells from blood. The CDR3 nucleotides read TGTGCCATCAGTGATCCTACCCACCCAGATACGCAGTATTTT. This codes for CAISDPTHPDTQYF.